Shown below are 6 T cell receptor beta chains from a single sample sequenced in a study of CD8 T cells in Susac syndrome. The RNA, about 0.5 to 1 ug, was put through reverse transcription using random hexamers. TCRdb re-derived calls from the immunoSEQ multiplex PCR reads in MiXCR, one entry per CDR3 protein. Of 55,000 to 85,000 distinct CDR3 sequences listed, under 96% are singletons. Sample: CD4+ T cells from PBMCs. The receptors were sampled from a human donor with multiple sclerosis.

The V gene is TRBV11-2, the J gene TRBJ1-2; D call uncertain. Trimming left V 5 bases short and J 4 bases short, with 17 bases between. The germline V gene encodes CDR1 SGHAT and CDR2 FQNNGV. The CDR3 covers 15 residues. This CDR3 reads CASSPDIGRLYGYTF. CDR3 nucleotide sequence: TGTGCCAGCAGCCCCGATATTGGCAGGCTCTATGGCTACACCTTC.

The J gene is TRBJ2-7, the V gene TRBV20-1, with a possible D match to TRBD1 (6 bases). V was pared by 5 bases and J by 2 bases, with 13 bases between. Germline CDR1 DFQATT, CDR2 SNEGSKA (reference sequence). The CDR3 has 13 amino acids. In DNA form, the CDR3 reads TGCAGTGCTCCCCGGGACACCGCCTACGAGCAGTACTTC. Amino acid sequence: CSAPRDTAYEQYF.

The chain couples TRBV7-2 to TRBJ1-4; 7 nucleotides match TRBD1. The CDR3 spans 15 residues. The V and J ends lost 5 bases and 6 bases, in that order; junction bases with no gene match: 9. Germline-derived CDR1 and CDR2 are SGHTA and FQGNSA. The CDR3 DNA follows: TGTGCCAGCAGCGCAACGACAGGGTTGGATGAAAAACTGTTTTTT. It yields the protein CASSATTGLDEKLFF.

This chain connects TRBV7-9 to TRBJ1-4, with 10 bases that match TRBD1. V shed 5 bases, J shed 6 bases, and the junction held 6 bases outside the gene matches. This CDR3 spans 15 amino acids. The germline V gene encodes CDR1 SEHNR and CDR2 FQNEAQ (reference sequence). CDR3 region: CASSASGTGDEKLFF. CDR3 DNA sequence: TGTGCCAGCAGCGCATCCGGGACAGGGGATGAAAAACTGTTTTTT.

The J gene is TRBJ1-1, the V gene TRBV3-1; no firm D call. Deletions cut 2 bases from V and 1 base from J, with 5 bases between. The length of the CDR3 is 13 residues. The V gene's germline CDR1 is LGHDT and CDR2 YNNKEL (reference sequence). The CDR3 bases are TGTGCCAGCAGCCAAAGGAGGAACACTGAAGCTTTCTTT. This translates into CASSQRRNTEAFF.

This clonotype was found once. The chain carries TRBV12-3 or TRBV12-4 and TRBJ1-1; D is perhaps TRBD1 (5 bases). The CDR3 sequence is 14 residues long. The ends were cut back, 6 bases at V and 5 bases at J, with 16 bases in the middle. The CDR3, as DNA: TGTGCCAGCAGATATCCCGCCGGGGGGACTGAAGCTTTCTTT. Translation gives CASRYPAGGTEAFF.